Here is one TCR beta chain with its context. This sample was taken from a study of blood T cell repertoires in COVID-19. Study at large: Sample material is recorded as cDNA or gDNA derived from T cells, B-cell-depleted T cells, or PBMCs.

The CDR3 is 15 amino acids. CDR1 is SGHNT and CDR2 is YYREEE in the germline V gene (reference sequence). Trimming took off 4 bases at V and 1 base at J, with 13 bases between the two ends. Authors' methods: Reference gene primer amplification gave estimated nucleated cell counts. TCRdb's copy holds only in-frame clones and misses some; the assay was immunoSEQ multiplex PCR. The DNA was the basis for D and trimming; V, J and clone size are from that table. Here the sample spans more than 200,000 clones, about 85% being singletons. Sequencing was performed on peripheral blood. The receptor's source is a man aged 35 to 55 with acute or convalescent COVID-19. The chain links TRBV5-4 to TRBJ2-3, with a tentative D call TRBD1 (5 bases). DNA of the CDR3: TGTGCCAGCAGCGGAAAATCGACAGGCACAGATACGCAGTATTTT. It is translated as CASSGKSTGTDTQYF. Combining the CDR3 with reference TRBV5-4 and TRBJ2-3 gives the whole variable domain ETGVTQSPTHLIKTRGQQVTLRCSSQSGHNTVSWYQQALGQGPQFIFQYYREEENGRGNFPPRFSGLQFPNYSSELNVNALELDDSALYLCASSGKSTGTDTQYFGPGTRLTVL.